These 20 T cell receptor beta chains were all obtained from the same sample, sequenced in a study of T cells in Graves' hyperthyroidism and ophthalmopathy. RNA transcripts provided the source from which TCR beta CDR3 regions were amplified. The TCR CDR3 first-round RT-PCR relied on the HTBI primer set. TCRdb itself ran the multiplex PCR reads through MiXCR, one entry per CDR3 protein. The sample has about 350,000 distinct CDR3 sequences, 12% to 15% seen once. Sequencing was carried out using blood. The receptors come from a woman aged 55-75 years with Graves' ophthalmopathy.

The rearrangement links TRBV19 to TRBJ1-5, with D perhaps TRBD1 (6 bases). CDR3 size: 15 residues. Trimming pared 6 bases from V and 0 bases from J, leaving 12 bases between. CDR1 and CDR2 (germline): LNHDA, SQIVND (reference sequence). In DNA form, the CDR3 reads TGTGCCAGTAGGGGGGCCGGACTTAGCAATCAGCCCCAGCATTTT. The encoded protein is CASRGAGLSNQPQHF.

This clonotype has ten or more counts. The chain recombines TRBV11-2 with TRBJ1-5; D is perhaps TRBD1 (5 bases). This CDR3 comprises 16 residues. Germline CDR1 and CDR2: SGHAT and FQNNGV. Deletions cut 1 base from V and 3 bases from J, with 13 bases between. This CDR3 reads CASSLGPGRSNQPQHF. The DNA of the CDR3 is TGTGCCAGCAGCTTAGGGCCGGGGCGGTCCAATCAGCCCCAGCATTTT.

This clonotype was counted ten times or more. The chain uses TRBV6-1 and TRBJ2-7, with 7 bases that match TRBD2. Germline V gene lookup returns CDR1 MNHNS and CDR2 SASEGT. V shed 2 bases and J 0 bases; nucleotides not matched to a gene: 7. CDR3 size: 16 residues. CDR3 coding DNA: TGTGCCAGCAGTGAAATCGGGGAGGGGAGCTCCTACGAGCAGTACTTC. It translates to CASSEIGEGSSYEQYF.

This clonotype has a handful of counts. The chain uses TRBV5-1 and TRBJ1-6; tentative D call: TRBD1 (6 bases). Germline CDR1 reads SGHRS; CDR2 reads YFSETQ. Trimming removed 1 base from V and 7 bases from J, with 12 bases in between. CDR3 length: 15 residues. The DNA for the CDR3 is TGCGCCAGCAGCTTGTCTGGGGGGCAAAATTCACCCCTCCACTTT. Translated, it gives CASSLSGGQNSPLHF.

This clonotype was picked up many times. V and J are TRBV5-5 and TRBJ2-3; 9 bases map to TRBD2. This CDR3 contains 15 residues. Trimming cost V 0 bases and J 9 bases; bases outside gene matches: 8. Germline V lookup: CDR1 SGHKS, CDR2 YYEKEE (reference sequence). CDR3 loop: CASSLVPSGARTQYF. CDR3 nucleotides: TGTGCCAGCAGCTTGGTACCTAGCGGGGCTCGGACGCAGTATTTT.

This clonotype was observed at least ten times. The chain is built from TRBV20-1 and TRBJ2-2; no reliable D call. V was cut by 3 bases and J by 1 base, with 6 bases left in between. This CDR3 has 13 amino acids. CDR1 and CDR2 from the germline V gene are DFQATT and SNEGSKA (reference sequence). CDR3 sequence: CSASPLNTGELFF. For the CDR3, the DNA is TGCAGTGCTAGTCCCTTGAACACCGGGGAGCTGTTTTTT.

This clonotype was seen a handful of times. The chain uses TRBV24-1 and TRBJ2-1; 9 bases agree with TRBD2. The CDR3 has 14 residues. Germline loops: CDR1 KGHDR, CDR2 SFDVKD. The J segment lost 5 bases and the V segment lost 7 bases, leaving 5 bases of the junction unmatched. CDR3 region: CATSPGLANNEQFF. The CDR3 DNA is TGTGCCACCAGCCCGGGACTAGCTAACAATGAGCAGTTCTTC.

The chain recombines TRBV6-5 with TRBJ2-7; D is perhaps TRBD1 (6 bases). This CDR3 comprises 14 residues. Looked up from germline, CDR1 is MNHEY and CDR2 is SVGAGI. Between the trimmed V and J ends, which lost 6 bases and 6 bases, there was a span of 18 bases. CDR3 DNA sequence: TGTGCCAGCAGGTTACAGGGCGAGGCAGCCGAGCAGTACTTC. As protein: CASRLQGEAAEQYF.

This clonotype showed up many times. This CDR3 reads CASSLGQNTDTQYF. CDR3 nucleotide sequence: TGTGCCAGCAGTTTGGGTCAAAACACAGATACGCAGTATTTT. The genes are TRBV28 and TRBJ2-3; no definite D call. The CDR3 has 14 residues. The germline CDR1 and CDR2 sequences are MDHEN and SYDVKM. Trimming removed 3 bases at V and 2 bases at J, with 9 bases between.

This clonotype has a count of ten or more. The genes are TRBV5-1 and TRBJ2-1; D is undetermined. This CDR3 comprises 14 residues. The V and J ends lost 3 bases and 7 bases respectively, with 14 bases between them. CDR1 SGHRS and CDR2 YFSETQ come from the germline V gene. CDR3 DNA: TGCGCCAGCAGCTCCCAAGGACCGATGAATGAGCAGTTCTTC. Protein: CASSSQGPMNEQFF.

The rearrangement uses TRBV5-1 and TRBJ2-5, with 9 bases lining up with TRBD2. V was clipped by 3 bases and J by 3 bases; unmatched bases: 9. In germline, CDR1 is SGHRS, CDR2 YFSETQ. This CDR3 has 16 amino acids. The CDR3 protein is CASSSTIAGVEETQYF. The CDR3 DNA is TGCGCCAGCAGCTCGACCATAGCGGGAGTTGAAGAGACCCAGTACTTC.

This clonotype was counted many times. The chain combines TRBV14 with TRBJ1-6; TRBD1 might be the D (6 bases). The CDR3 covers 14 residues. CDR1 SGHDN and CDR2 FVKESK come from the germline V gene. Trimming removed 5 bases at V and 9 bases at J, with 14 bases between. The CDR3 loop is CASSSWTDGSPLHF. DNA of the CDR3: TGTGCCAGCAGCTCCTGGACAGACGGTTCACCCCTCCACTTT. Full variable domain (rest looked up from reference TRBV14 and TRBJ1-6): EAGVTQFPSHSVIEKGQTVTLRCDPISGHDNLYWYRRVMGKEIKFLLHFVKESKQDESGMPNNRFLAERTGGTYSTLKVQPAELEDSGVYFCASSSWTDGSPLHFGNGTRLTVT.

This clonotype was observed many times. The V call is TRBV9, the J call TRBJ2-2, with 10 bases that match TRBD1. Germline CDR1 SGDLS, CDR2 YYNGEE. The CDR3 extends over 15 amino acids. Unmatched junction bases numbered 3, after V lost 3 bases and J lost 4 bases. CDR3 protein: CASSAGTGATGELFF. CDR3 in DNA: TGTGCCAGCAGCGCCGGGACAGGGGCCACCGGGGAGCTGTTTTTT.

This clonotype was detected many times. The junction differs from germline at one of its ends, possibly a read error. CDR3 DNA sequence: TGTGCCAGCAGTTCCCAGGGTGCAACTAATGAAAAACTGTTTTTT. It codes for CASSSQGATNEKLFF. The rearrangement joins TRBV5-1 to TRBJ1-4; a possible D gene is TRBD1 (5 bases). This CDR3 comprises 15 residues. Per germline, CDR1 SGHRS and CDR2 YFSETQ. The full variable domain, rest sourced from reference TRBV5-1 and TRBJ1-4, is KAGVTQTPRYLIKTRGQQVTLSCSPISGHRSVSWYQQTPGQGLQFLFEYFSETQRNKGNFPGRFSGRQFSNSRSEMNVSTLELGDSALYLCASSSQGATNEKLFFGSGTQLSVL.

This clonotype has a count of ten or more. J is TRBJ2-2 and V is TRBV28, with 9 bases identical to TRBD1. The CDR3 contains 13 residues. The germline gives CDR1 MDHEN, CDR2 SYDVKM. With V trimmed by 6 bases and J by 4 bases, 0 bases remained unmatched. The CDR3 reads CASRTGGTGELFF. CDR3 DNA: TGTGCCAGCAGGACAGGGGGCACCGGGGAGCTGTTTTTT.

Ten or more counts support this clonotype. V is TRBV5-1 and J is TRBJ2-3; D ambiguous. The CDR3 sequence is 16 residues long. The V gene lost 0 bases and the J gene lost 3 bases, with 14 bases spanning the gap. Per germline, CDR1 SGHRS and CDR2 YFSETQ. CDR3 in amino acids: CASSLDYLVGTDTQYF. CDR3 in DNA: TGCGCCAGCAGCTTGGATTACTTGGTGGGTACAGATACGCAGTATTTT.

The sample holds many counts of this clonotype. CDR3: CASSLARGGLYEQYF. Here the CDR3 DNA reads TGTGCCAGCAGCTTAGCGCGGGGAGGGTTATACGAGCAGTACTTC. The chain has TRBV7-9 and TRBJ2-7; 7 nucleotides agree with TRBD2. Germline V gives CDR1 SEHNR, CDR2 FQNEAQ (reference sequence). Trimming removed 0 bases from V and 4 bases from J; junction bases left unmatched: 6. The CDR3 has 15 amino acids. Full variable domain (remainder filled in from reference TRBV7-9 and TRBJ2-7): DTGVSQNPRHKITKRGQNVTFRCDPISEHNRLYWYRQTLGQGPEFLTYFQNEAQLEKSRLLSDRFSAERPKGSFSTLEIQRTEQGDSAMYLCASSLARGGLYEQYFGPGTRLTVT.

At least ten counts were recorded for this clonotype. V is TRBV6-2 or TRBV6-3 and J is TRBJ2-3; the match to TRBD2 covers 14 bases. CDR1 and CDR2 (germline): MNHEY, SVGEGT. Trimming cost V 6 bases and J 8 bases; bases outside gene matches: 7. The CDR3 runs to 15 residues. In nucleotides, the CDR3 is TGTGCCAGCAGCCCGGGGACTAGCGGGAGTTCTACGCAGTATTTT. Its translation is CASSPGTSGSSTQYF.

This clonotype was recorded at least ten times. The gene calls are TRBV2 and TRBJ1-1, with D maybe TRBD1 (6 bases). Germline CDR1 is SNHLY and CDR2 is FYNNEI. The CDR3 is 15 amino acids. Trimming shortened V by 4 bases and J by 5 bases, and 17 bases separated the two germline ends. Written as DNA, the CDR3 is TGTGCCAGCAGTGGCCCCATGCGTCAGGGGACTGAAGCTTTCTTT. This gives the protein CASSGPMRQGTEAFF. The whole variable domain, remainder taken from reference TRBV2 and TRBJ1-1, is EPEVTQTPSHQVTQMGQEVILRCVPISNHLYFYWYRQILGQKVEFLVSFYNNEISEKSEIFDDQFSVERPDGSNFTLKIRSTKLEDSAMYFCASSGPMRQGTEAFFGQGTRLTVV.

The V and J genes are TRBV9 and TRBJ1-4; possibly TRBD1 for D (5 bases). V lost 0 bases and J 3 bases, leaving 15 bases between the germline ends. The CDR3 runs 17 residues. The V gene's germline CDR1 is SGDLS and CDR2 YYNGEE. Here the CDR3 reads CASSVGPSGAPNEKLFF. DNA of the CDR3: TGTGCCAGCAGCGTAGGACCCTCCGGGGCACCTAATGAAAAACTGTTTTTT.